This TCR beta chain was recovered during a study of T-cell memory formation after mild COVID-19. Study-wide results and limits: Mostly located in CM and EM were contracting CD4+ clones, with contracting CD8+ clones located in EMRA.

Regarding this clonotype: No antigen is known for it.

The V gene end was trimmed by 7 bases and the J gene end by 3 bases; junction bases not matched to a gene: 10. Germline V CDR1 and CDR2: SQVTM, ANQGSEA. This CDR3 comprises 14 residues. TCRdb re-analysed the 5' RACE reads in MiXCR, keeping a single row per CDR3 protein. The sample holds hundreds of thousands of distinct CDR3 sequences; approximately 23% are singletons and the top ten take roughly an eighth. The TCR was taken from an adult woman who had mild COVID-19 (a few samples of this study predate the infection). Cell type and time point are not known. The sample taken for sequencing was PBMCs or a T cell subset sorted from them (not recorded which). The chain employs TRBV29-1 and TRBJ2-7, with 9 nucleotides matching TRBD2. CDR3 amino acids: CSAQGAGGVYEQYF. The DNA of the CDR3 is TGCAGCGCACAAGGGGCGGGAGGGGTCTACGAGCAGTACTTC.